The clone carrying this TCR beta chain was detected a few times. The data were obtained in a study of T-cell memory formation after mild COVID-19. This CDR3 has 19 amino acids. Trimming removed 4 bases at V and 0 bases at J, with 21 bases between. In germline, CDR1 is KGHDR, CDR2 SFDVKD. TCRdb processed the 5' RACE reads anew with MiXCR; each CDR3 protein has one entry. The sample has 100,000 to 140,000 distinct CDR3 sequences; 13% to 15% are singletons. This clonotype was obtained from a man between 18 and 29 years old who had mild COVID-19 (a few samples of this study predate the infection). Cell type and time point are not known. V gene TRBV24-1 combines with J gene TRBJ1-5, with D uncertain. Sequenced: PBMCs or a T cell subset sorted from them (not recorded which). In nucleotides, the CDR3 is TGTGCCACCAGTGACTACCCTAATCTTCAGGAGGTTAGCAATCAGCCCCAGCATTTT. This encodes CATSDYPNLQEVSNQPQHF.